This passage covers 15 T cell receptor beta chains from one sample sequenced in a study of siplizumab effects on memory and regulatory T cells. The repertoire was sequenced with immunoSEQ multiplex PCR; TCRdb's copy has only in-frame clones and lacks some. The top ten clones hold around 0.16% of a sample with over 100,000 clones, 85% to 95% of them seen once. The sequencing input was non-Treg CD4+ T cells sorted from blood. These receptors were obtained from a human donor in good health.

The CDR3 nucleotides are TGTGCCAGCTCACCATTACCGGGAGAGACCCAGTACTTC. Translation: CASSPLPGETQYF. V usage is TRBV18 and J usage is TRBJ2-5; no firm D call. Germline CDR1 is KGHSH and CDR2 is LQKENI. V was pared by 2 bases and J by 4 bases, with 8 bases between. The CDR3 consists of 13 residues.

This chain links TRBV9 with TRBJ2-3; D is uncertain. V shed 4 bases and J shed 2 bases, with 14 bases lying between them. CDR1 SGDLS and CDR2 YYNGEE come from the germline V gene. The CDR3 has 15 amino acids. CDR3 bases: TGTGCCAGCAGCCCCGCCAGGTTCCTCACAGATACGCAGTATTTT. Translating it yields CASSPARFLTDTQYF.

The rearrangement links TRBV11-2 to TRBJ1-1; no clear D gene. Between the trimmed V and J ends, which lost 0 bases and 6 bases, there was a span of 2 bases. CDR1 and CDR2 from the germline V gene are SGHAT and FQNNGV. The CDR3 length is 11 residues. The CDR3 bases are TGTGCCAGCAGCTTAGACTCTGAAGCTTTCTTT. Encoded protein: CASSLDSEAFF.

The rearrangement links TRBV18 to TRBJ1-2; possible D gene TRBD1, 6 bases. Germline V CDR1 and CDR2: KGHSH, LQKENI. The length of the CDR3 is 18 residues. V was pared by 3 bases and J by 8 bases, with 28 bases between. The CDR3 loop is CASSPLPDQRGGYGGYTF. Written as DNA, the CDR3 is TGTGCCAGCTCACCTTTACCGGATCAAAGGGGGGGCTATGGCGGCTACACCTTC.

The gene calls are TRBV15 and TRBJ2-3; D unresolved. V dropped 2 bases and J dropped 0 bases, with 6 bases sitting between them. The germline CDR1 and CDR2 sequences are LNHNV and YYDKDF (reference sequence). The CDR3 runs 14 residues. CDR3 coding DNA: TGTGCCACCAGCAGAAAGGACAGCACAGATACGCAGTATTTT. It is translated as CATSRKDSTDTQYF.

The chain has TRBV4-3 and TRBJ1-3, with D unresolved. CDR1 is LGHNA, CDR2 YSLEER, per germline. Trimming removed 2 bases at V and 3 bases at J, with 8 bases between. CDR3 length: 14 residues. CDR3 sequence reads: CASSQQDDGNTIYF. Here the CDR3 DNA reads TGCGCCAGCAGCCAACAGGACGATGGAAACACCATATATTTT.

V gene TRBV4-3 combines with J gene TRBJ1-5; the D is unclear. From germline, CDR1 is LGHNA and CDR2 YSLEER. This CDR3 has 15 residues. V lost 1 base to trimming and J lost 7 bases, with 14 bases between them. In DNA form, the CDR3 reads TGCGCCAGCAGCCAAGGGTATGGGGTTTCACAGCCCCAGCATTTT. Its translation is CASSQGYGVSQPQHF.

This chain connects TRBV28 to TRBJ1-1, with D possibly being TRBD1 (5 bases). Germline V gives CDR1 MDHEN, CDR2 SYDVKM. The V and J ends lost 2 bases and 1 base respectively, with 8 bases between them. CDR3 length: 14 residues. In DNA form, the CDR3 reads TGTGCCAGCAGTTTAGGACATCCGAACACTGAAGCTTTCTTT. Translated: CASSLGHPNTEAFF.

The CDR3, as DNA: TGTGCCAGCAGCTTAGAGGGGATTTGGGAGCCCCAGCATTTT. Protein: CASSLEGIWEPQHF. This chain connects TRBV7-9 to TRBJ1-5; D perhaps matches TRBD1 (5 bases). The germline V and J ends were trimmed by 1 base and 8 bases, with 12 bases remaining between them. The germline CDR1 and CDR2 sequences are SEHNR and FQNEAQ (reference sequence). The CDR3 runs to 14 residues.

V gene TRBV5-1 combines with J gene TRBJ2-5; TRBD2 aligns across 7 bases. The germline V gene has CDR1 SGHRS and CDR2 YFSETQ. The CDR3 is made up of 14 amino acids. V dropped 5 bases and J dropped 2; count of bases not matched to a gene: 6. CDR3 DNA sequence: TGCGCCAGCAGTGGGTCGGGGGGTCAAGAGACCCAGTACTTC. It specifies CASSGSGGQETQYF.

This chain joins TRBV18 and TRBJ2-7, with D tentatively TRBD2 (7 bases). This CDR3 is built from 15 residues. V was trimmed by 0 bases and J by 1 base, leaving 10 bases between them. Per the germline V gene, CDR1 is KGHSH and CDR2 is LQKENI. The CDR3 spells CASSPPGGQSYEQYF. CDR3 DNA: TGTGCCAGCTCACCACCGGGGGGGCAGTCCTACGAGCAGTACTTC. Full variable domain (remainder filled in from reference TRBV18 and TRBJ2-7): NAGVMQNPRHLVRRRGQEARLRCSPMKGHSHVYWYRQLPEEGLKFMVYLQKENIIDESGMPKERFSAEFPKEGPSILRIQQVVRGDSAAYFCASSPPGGQSYEQYFGPGTRLTVT.

The V call is TRBV11-2, the J call TRBJ1-3, with D hard to call. The CDR3 contains 15 residues. V shed 9 bases and J shed 0 bases, with 15 bases lying between them. Germline V gene lookup returns CDR1 SGHAT and CDR2 FQNNGV. CDR3 nucleotides: TGTGCCAGTAGCCTCGGGTATAGCTCTGGAAACACCATATATTTT. Translating gives CASSLGYSSGNTIYF.

The V and J genes are TRBV10-3 and TRBJ2-1; D is unclear. The CDR3 length is 15 residues. In germline, CDR1 is ENHRY, CDR2 SYGVKD. The V end lost 3 bases, the J end lost 2 bases, and 11 bases lay between the germline ends. The CDR3 DNA sequence: TGTGCCATCAGTGATATTACTCGCGCCTACAATGAGCAGTTCTTC. As protein: CAISDITRAYNEQFF.

The chain links TRBV9 to TRBJ2-3; tentatively, D is TRBD1 or TRBD2 (6 bases each). The CDR3 extends over 16 amino acids. Between the trimmed V and J ends, which lost 3 bases and 1 base, there was a span of 15 bases. Germline CDR1 and CDR2: SGDLS and YYNGEE. In DNA form, the CDR3 reads TGTGCCAGCAGCGGTAGCGGAAGGGGGGGCACAGATACGCAGTATTTT. It is translated as CASSGSGRGGTDTQYF.

The chain combines TRBV6-1 with TRBJ2-7; D may correspond to TRBD1 or TRBD2 (5 bases each). Germline-derived CDR1 and CDR2 are MNHNS and SASEGT. The CDR3 is 15 residues long. Trimming took 4 bases from V and 0 from J, leaving 13 bases between them. The CDR3 bases are TGTGCCAGCAGTGCTTATGAGGGGAGCTCCTACGAGCAGTACTTC. Encoded protein: CASSAYEGSSYEQYF.